This T cell receptor (beta chain) was documented in a study of CD8 T cells in Susac syndrome. Germline CDR1 and CDR2: DFQATT and SNEGSKA (reference sequence). This CDR3 region has 17 residues. Reverse transcription of about 0.5 to 1 ug RNA was carried out with random hexamers. MiXCR, run by TCRdb on the immunoSEQ multiplex PCR reads, gives a single entry per CDR3 protein. In the table there are approximately 49,000 distinct CDR3 sequences, roughly 94% of which are singletons. As for this clonotype: One end of the junction varies from germline; a read error may be responsible.

The TCR comes from a human donor with Susac syndrome. Material for sequencing was CD8+ T cells from PBMCs. The V and J genes are TRBV20-1 and TRBJ2-7; the match to TRBD2 covers 12 bases. The CDR3 DNA is TGCAGTGCAAGAGATCTTTCGGGACTAGCGGGTTTCTACGAGCAGTACTTC. Its protein is CSARDLSGLAGFYEQYF.